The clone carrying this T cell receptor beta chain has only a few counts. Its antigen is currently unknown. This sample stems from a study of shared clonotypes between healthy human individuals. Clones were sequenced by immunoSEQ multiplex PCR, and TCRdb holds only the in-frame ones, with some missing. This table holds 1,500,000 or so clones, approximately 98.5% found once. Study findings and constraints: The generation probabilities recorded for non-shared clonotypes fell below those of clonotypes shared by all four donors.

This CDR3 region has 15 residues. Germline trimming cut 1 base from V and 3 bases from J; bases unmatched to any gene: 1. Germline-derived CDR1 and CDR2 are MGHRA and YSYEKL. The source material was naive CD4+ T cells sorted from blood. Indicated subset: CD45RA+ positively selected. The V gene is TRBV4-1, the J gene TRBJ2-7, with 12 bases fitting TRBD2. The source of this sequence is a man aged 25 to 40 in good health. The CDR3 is CASSQGLAGVYEQYF. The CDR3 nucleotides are TGCGCCAGCAGCCAAGGACTAGCGGGAGTCTACGAGCAGTACTTC.